The T cell receptor beta chain under discussion was sequenced for a study of blood T cell repertoires in COVID-19. Whole-study context: Sample material is recorded as cDNA or gDNA derived from T cells, B-cell-depleted T cells, or PBMCs.

Profiled with immunoSEQ multiplex PCR; TCRdb holds only in-frame clones, not every one. The sample includes nearly 400,000 clones, 89% of them seen just once. This clone has only one observation. Germline values: CDR1 GTSNPN, CDR2 SVGIG (reference sequence). Trimming pared 2 bases from V and 2 bases from J, leaving 5 bases between. The CDR3 is made up of 12 amino acids. The participants were between roughly 18 and 100 years old and came from 24 US areas. Cohorts were based on clinical histories the participants reported. The clonotype was recovered from a woman aged 25 to 39 who had recovered from COVID-19. The chain couples TRBV30 to TRBJ2-3; unclear D gene. Sequenced material: PBMCs or T cells enriched from blood (not recorded which). The CDR3 DNA follows: TGTGCCTGGAGTCCAAACACAGATACGCAGTATTTT. Protein product: CAWSPNTDTQYF.